The sequence of this T cell receptor beta chain was determined in a study of radiotherapy plus CTLA-4 blockade in lung cancer. Across the whole study: Patients showed objective responses in about 18% of cases and disease control in 25% to 40%. The study, taken as a whole, reports: Dynamics of early blood T cell clones, together with interferon-beta, were reportedly the best predictors of response. Among blood TCR repertoires after radiotherapy plus ipilimumab, tumor-derived clones expanded.

J lost 4 bases, V lost 0 bases, and 6 bases had no gene match. The CDR3 runs 16 residues. Germline CDR1 reads SGHAT; CDR2 reads FQNNGV. It was focal radiation plus CTLA-4 blockade with ipilimumab that patients with chemo-refractory metastatic non-small-cell lung cancer received. As regards this clone: The antigen remains undetermined.

Clones were read by immunoSEQ multiplex PCR, and TCRdb kept only the in-frame ones, dropping some. The sample holds tens of thousands of clones; roughly 84% are singletons and the top ten take approximately 8%. This sequence was found in a human donor with non-small cell lung cancer whose response to radiotherapy plus ipilimumab could not be evaluated. The specimen comprised peripheral blood, sampled from a patient treated with radiotherapy plus ipilimumab. This chain uses TRBV11-2 with TRBJ2-1; 7 bases map to TRBD2. CDR3 nucleotides: TGTGCCAGCAGCTTAGATGGGCTAGCGGCTTACAATGAGCAGTTCTTC. Translation: CASSLDGLAAYNEQFF.